Listed below are T cell receptor beta chains from one sample, sequenced in a study of graft-versus-host responses after intestinal transplantation. The protocol was immunoSEQ multiplex PCR, while the TCRdb copy is restricted to in-frame clones and leaves out a portion. The sample consists of roughly 120,000 clones, about 92% of them appearing once. The antigens for these receptors are not known. The material was unstimulated CD8+ T cells sorted from spleen or lymph node cells, obtained before transplant. Receptor source: a human donor who was the organ donor for an intestinal transplant. CDR3s leave out the opening cysteine and the closing phenylalanine or tryptophan. Each record gives: J gene, V gene, clone size, CDR3 protein. Clone size is given for some rows only: seen once, a few or many times, or a class if the clone is expanded.

j_gene: TRBJ2-2; v_gene: TRBV29-1; abundance: -; CDR3aa: SVSPPSGSTGELF
j_gene: TRBJ2-1; v_gene: TRBV7-7; abundance: -; CDR3aa: ASSSVLADYNEQF
j_gene: TRBJ2-5; v_gene: TRBV9; abundance: -; CDR3aa: ASSSYSGEDGTQY
j_gene: TRBJ2-7; v_gene: TRBV6-5; abundance: once; CDR3aa: ASSYNGDSYEQY
j_gene: TRBJ2-1; v_gene: TRBV5-1; abundance: -; CDR3aa: ASSLGTSGTYNEQF
j_gene: TRBJ2-3; v_gene: TRBV7-3; abundance: -; CDR3aa: ASSRGGPDTQY
j_gene: TRBJ2-7; v_gene: TRBV19; abundance: -; CDR3aa: ASSTTSGSGYEQY
j_gene: TRBJ2-3; v_gene: TRBV6-5; abundance: -; CDR3aa: ASSYSAGGGRDTQY
j_gene: TRBJ1-2; v_gene: TRBV4-3; abundance: -; CDR3aa: ASSKGTAGGLGYT
j_gene: TRBJ2-1; v_gene: TRBV5-6; abundance: -; CDR3aa: ASSLQAGVTNNEQF
j_gene: TRBJ2-3; v_gene: TRBV4-3; abundance: -; CDR3aa: ASTQTGITDTQY
j_gene: TRBJ2-1; v_gene: TRBV10-2; abundance: -; CDR3aa: ASCELGGLSYNEQF
j_gene: TRBJ1-1; v_gene: TRBV5-4; abundance: -; CDR3aa: ASRRTGNTEAF
j_gene: TRBJ2-5; v_gene: TRBV12-2; abundance: -; CDR3aa: ASSPGTSGFKETQY
j_gene: TRBJ1-4; v_gene: TRBV6-6; abundance: few; CDR3aa: ASSLSEKLF
j_gene: TRBJ2-3; v_gene: TRBV30; abundance: once; CDR3aa: AWSVRGPDTQY
j_gene: TRBJ1-5; v_gene: TRBV7-9; abundance: -; CDR3aa: ASSSGQGGQPQH
j_gene: TRBJ1-1; v_gene: TRBV16; abundance: -; CDR3aa: ASSPTISGLTEAF
j_gene: TRBJ1-3; v_gene: TRBV7-2; abundance: -; CDR3aa: ASSPKSPSSGNTIY
j_gene: TRBJ2-2; v_gene: TRBV9; abundance: -; CDR3aa: ASSVAVEDFTWAGELF
j_gene: TRBJ2-6; v_gene: TRBV11-2; abundance: -; CDR3aa: ASSLVGRPSSGANVLT
j_gene: TRBJ1-2; v_gene: TRBV30; abundance: -; CDR3aa: AWSVGTGYGYT
j_gene: TRBJ2-5; v_gene: TRBV6-1; abundance: -; CDR3aa: ASSENYDRGLVETQY
j_gene: TRBJ2-7; v_gene: TRBV4-1; abundance: -; CDR3aa: ASSRLEGTYEQY
j_gene: TRBJ2-5; v_gene: TRBV5-1; abundance: -; CDR3aa: ASSLYAMGQGGQETQY
j_gene: TRBJ1-4; v_gene: TRBV28; abundance: few; CDR3aa: ASSFTVDEKLF
j_gene: TRBJ2-1; v_gene: TRBV4-1; abundance: -; CDR3aa: ASSQEAEGEQF
j_gene: TRBJ1-2; v_gene: TRBV28; abundance: -; CDR3aa: ASSFLVEDTIYGYT